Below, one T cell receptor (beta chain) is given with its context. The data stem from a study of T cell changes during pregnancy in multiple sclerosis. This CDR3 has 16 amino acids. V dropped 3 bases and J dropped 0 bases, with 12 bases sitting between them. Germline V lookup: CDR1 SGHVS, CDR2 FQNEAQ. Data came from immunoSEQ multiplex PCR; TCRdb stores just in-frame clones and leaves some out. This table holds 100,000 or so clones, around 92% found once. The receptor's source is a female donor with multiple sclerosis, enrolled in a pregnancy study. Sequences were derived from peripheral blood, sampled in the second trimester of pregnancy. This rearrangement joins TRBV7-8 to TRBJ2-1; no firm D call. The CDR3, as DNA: TGTGCCAGCAGCTTCCAAGCTCTTAGCTCCTACAATGAGCAGTTCTTC. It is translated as CASSFQALSSYNEQFF.